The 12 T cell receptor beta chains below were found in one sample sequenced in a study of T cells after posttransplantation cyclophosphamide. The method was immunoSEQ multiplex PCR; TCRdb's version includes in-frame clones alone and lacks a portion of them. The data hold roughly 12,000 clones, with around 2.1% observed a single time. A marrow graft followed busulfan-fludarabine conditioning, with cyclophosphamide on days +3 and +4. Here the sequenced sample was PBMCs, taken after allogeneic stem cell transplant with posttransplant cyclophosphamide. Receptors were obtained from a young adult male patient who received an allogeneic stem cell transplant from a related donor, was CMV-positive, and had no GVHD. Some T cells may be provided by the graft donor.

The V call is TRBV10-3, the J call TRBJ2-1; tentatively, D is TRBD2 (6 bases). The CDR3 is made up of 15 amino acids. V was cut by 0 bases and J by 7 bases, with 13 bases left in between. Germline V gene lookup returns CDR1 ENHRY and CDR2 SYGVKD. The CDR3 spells CAISESSLGRNEQFF. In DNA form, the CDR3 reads TGTGCCATCAGTGAGTCGTCGCTGGGGAGGAATGAGCAGTTCTTC.

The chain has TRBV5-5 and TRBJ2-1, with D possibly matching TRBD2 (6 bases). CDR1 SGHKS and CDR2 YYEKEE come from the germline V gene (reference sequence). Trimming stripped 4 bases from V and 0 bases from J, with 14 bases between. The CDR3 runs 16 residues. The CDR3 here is CASSGILGSSYNEQFF. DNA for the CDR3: TGTGCCAGCAGCGGGATTCTCGGGAGCTCCTACAATGAGCAGTTCTTC.

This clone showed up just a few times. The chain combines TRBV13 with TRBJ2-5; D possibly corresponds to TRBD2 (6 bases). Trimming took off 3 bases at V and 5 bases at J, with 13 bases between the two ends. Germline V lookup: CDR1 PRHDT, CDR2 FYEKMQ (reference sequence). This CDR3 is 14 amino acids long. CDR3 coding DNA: TGTGCCAGCAGCTTCCTATCCGGAGGGGAGACCCAGTACTTC. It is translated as CASSFLSGGETQYF.

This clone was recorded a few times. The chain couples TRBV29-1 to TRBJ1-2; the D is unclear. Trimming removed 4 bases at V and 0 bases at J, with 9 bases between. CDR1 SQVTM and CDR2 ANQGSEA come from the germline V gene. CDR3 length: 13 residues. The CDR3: CSVATQTNYGYTF. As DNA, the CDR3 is TGCAGCGTTGCAACACAGACTAACTATGGCTACACCTTC. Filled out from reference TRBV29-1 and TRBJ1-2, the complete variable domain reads SAVISQKPSRDICQRGTSLTIQCQVDSQVTMMFWYRQQPGQSLTLIATANQGSEATYESGFVIDKFPISRPNLTFSTLTVSNMSPEDSSIYLCSVATQTNYGYTFGSGTRLTVV.

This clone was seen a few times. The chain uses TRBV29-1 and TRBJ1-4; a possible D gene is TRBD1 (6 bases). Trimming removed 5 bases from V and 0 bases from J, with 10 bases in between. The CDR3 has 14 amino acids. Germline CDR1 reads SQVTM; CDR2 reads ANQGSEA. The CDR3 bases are TGCAGCGTTACAAAGGGGGCAACTAATGAAAAACTGTTTTTT. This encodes CSVTKGATNEKLFF.

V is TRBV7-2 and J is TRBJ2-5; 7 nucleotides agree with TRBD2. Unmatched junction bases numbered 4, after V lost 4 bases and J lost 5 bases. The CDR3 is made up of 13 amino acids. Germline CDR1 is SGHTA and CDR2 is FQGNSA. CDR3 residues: CASSSAGVETQYF. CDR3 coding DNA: TGTGCCAGCAGCTCGGCGGGGGTGGAGACCCAGTACTTC.

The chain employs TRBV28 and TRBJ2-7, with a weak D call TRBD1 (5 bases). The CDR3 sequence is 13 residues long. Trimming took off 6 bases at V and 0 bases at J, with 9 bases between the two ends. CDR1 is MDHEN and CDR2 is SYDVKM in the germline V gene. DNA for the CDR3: TGTGCCAGCAGGCGACAGAGCTCCTACGAGCAGTACTTC. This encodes CASRRQSSYEQYF.

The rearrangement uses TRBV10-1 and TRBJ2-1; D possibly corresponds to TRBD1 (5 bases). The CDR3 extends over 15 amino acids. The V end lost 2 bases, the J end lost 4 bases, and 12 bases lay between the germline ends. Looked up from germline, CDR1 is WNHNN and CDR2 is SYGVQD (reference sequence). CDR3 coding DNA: TGCGCCAGCAGTGAGGTCCCAGGGCTTTACAATGAGCAGTTCTTC. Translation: CASSEVPGLYNEQFF.

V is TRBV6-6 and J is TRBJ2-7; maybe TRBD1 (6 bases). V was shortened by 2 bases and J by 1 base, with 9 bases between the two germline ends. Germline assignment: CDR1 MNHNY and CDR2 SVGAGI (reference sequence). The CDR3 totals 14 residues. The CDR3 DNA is TGTGCCAGCAGTTACACAGGGAAATCCTACGAGCAGTACTTC. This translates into CASSYTGKSYEQYF.

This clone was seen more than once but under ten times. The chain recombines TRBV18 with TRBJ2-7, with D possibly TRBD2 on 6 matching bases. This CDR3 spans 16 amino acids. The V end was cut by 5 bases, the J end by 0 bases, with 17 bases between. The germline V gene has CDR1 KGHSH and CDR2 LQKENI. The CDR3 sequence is CASSVERLGGSYEQYF. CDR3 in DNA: TGTGCCAGCTCAGTTGAGCGACTAGGCGGCTCCTACGAGCAGTACTTC.

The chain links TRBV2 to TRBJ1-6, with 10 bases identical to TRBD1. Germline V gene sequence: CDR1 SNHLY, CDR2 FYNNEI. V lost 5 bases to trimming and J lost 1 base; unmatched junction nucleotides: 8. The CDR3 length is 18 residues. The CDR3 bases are TGTGCCAGCAGTCACCGGGACAGGGGTAGTTCCTATAATTCACCCCTCCACTTT. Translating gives CASSHRDRGSSYNSPLHF.

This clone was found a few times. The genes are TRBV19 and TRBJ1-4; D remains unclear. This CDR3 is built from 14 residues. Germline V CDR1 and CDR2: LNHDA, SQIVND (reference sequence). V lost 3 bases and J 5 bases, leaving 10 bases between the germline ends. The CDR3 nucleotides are TGTGCCAGTAGTATCGAGAATCCGAATGAAAAACTGTTTTTT. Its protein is CASSIENPNEKLFF.